This T cell receptor (beta chain) derives from a study of spatial heterogeneity in lung cancer. Study-wide background: A T cell module score from matched bulk RNA-seq correlated strongly with TCR transcript counts in tumor regions. Study results and limitations: How many expanded intratumoral alpha and beta TCRs were present tracked the tumor mutation count, which was a count of nonsynonymous mutations.

Stated time point: sample taken at primary tumor resection. The donor group consisted of around 77 patients who had untreated, early-stage non-small cell lung cancer. The germline V gene encodes CDR1 DFQATT and CDR2 SNEGSKA (reference sequence). CDR3 length: 14 amino acids. Trimming removed 0 bases from V and 5 bases from J; junction bases left unmatched: 5. TCR cDNA molecules each had a unique molecular identifier. From the 5' RACE reads, TCRdb called clonotypes with MiXCR, one entry per CDR3 protein. The sample contains 3,500 to 5,000 distinct CDR3 sequences, 9% to 12% of which appear only once. As regards this clonotype: Antigen unknown.

This chain links TRBV20-1 with TRBJ2-5; 8 bases align to TRBD2. The sample here was lung tumor tissue, taken at surgery. The TCR comes from a female donor with early-stage non-small cell lung cancer. The CDR3 loop is CSARDRLAGETQYF. In DNA, the CDR3 is TGCAGTGCTAGAGATCGGCTAGCGGGCGAGACCCAGTACTTC.